This T cell receptor beta chain was profiled in a study of neoadjuvant nivolumab and ipilimumab in lung cancer. Study overall: Nivolumab 3 mg/kg was given days 1, 15 and 29, plus ipilimumab 1 mg/kg day 1 in combination. Study outcomes and limitations: Higher pretherapy blood TCR richness went with higher resected-tumor richness. Only a small number of samples underwent TCR sequencing. TCR richness and clonality were higher in tumors than adjacent uninvolved lung.

About this clone itself: Its antigen remains unknown.

Assay: immunoSEQ multiplex PCR; the TCRdb copy retains only in-frame clones and omits some. This table has approximately 29,000 clones, about 83% appearing once. This CDR3 has 16 amino acids. V gave up 6 bases and J gave up 7 bases, with 22 bases separating them. Germline V gene sequence: CDR1 KGHSH, CDR2 LQKENI. V gene TRBV18 combines with J gene TRBJ1-5, with D perhaps TRBD1 (6 bases). This specimen was tumor tissue, taken after neoadjuvant nivolumab, alone or with ipilimumab, at or shortly before surgery. This sequence was found in an adult with non-small cell lung cancer. The CDR3 sequence: CASSAPSTGSRQPQHF. The DNA of the CDR3 is TGTGCCAGCTCTGCCCCCTCGACAGGATCGCGGCAGCCCCAGCATTTT. The whole variable domain, remainder taken from reference TRBV18 and TRBJ1-5, is NAGVMQNPRHLVRRRGQEARLRCSPMKGHSHVYWYRQLPEEGLKFMVYLQKENIIDESGMPKERFSAEFPKEGPSILRIQQVVRGDSAAYFCASSAPSTGSRQPQHFGDGTRLSIL.